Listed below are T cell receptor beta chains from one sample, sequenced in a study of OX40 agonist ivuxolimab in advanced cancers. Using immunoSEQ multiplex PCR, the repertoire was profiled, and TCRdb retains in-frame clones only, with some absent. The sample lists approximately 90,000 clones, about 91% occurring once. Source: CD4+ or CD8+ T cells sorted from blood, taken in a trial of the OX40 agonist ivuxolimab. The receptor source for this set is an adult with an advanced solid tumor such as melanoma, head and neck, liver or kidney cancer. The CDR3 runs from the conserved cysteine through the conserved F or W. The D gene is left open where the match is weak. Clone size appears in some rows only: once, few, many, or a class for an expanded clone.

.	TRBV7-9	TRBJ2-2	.	TGTGCCAGCAGCTTGGGGATCGATTGGATCGTGGCGAACACCGGGGAGCTGTTTTTT	CASSLGIDWIVANTGELFF
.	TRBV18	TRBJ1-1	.	TGTGCCAGCTCCGTTTTCGGGGAGAACACTGAAGCTTTCTTT	CASSVFGENTEAFF
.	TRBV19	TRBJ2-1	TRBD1	TGTGCCAGTAGAGACAGGGTTGGGTACAATGAGCAGTTCTTC	CASRDRVGYNEQFF
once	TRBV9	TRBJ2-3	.	TGTGCCAGCAGCGTCTTAGTTCGAGATACGCAGTATTTT	CASSVLVRDTQYF
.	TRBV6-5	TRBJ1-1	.	TGTGCCAGCAGCAATACAGGGCTCACTGAAGCTTTCTTT	CASSNTGLTEAFF
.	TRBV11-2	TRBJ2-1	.	TGTGCCAGCAGCCAGGACCCGAGTGAGCAGTTCTTC	CASSQDPSEQFF
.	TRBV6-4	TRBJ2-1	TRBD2	TGTGCCAGCAGGGCTAGCGGGGGCAATGAGCAGTTCTTC	CASRASGGNEQFF
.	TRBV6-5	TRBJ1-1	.	TGTGCCAGCAGTTCGGCGGGACTCTCGAACACTGAAGCTTTCTTT	CASSSAGLSNTEAFF
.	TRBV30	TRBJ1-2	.	TGTGCCTGGGGGACCTTACAGGCTAACTATGGCTACACCTTC	CAWGTLQANYGYTF
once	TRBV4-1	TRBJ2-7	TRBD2	TGCGCCAGCAGCCAAGTGTTACTAGCGGGGTACGAGCAGTACTTC	CASSQVLLAGYEQYF
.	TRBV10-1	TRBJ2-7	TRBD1	TGCGCCAGCAGTTTCCGGGACAGGCCTTTGACCTACGAGCAGTACTTC	CASSFRDRPLTYEQYF
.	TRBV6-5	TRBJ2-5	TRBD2	TGTGCCAGCAGGCTAGGGACTAGCGGGGGGGCGGTATACTTC	CASRLGTSGGAVYF
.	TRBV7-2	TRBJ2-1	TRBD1	TGTGCCAGCAGCTTCGGCGACAGGGTCTACAATGAGCAGTTCTTC	CASSFGDRVYNEQFF
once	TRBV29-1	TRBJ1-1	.	TGCAGCGCTCCTGGGGGCGGCGGTTTTGAAGCTTTCTTT	CSAPGGGGFEAFF
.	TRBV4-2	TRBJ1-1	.	TGTGCCAGCAGCCGCGCGTCCGTAGGGTACACTGAAGCTTTCTTT	CASSRASVGYTEAFF
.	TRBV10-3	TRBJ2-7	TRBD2	TGTGCCATCAGTGAGACCGGGGCGGGAGGGCCCCACGAGCAGTACTTC	CAISETGAGGPHEQYF
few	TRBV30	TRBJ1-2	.	TGTGCCTGGACCAGAGAAGTCGGCTATGGCTACACCTTC	CAWTREVGYGYTF
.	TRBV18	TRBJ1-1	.	TGTGCCAGCTCAAGGACGAACACTGAAGCTTTCTTT	CASSRTNTEAFF
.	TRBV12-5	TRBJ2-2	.	TGTGCTAGTGGTTTGTTGCTAGCAGGAGGAGATAGCGGGGAGCTGTTTTTT	CASGLLLAGGDSGELFF
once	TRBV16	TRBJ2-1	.	TGTGCCAGCAATCACGGGGCAGGGGTCTACAATGAGCAGTTCTTC	CASNHGAGVYNEQFF
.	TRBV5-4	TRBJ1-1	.	TGTGCCAGCAGCTCGGAGAGTGCCGGGTGGACTGAAGCTTTCTTT	CASSSESAGWTEAFF
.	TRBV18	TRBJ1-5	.	TGTGCCAGCTCGTATGGGAGGAGGGCTTTTGGCAATCAGCCCCAGCATTTT	CASSYGRRAFGNQPQHF
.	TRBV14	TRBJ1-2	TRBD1	TGTGCCAGCAGCCAAGCGACAGGGAGCTATGGCTACACCTTC	CASSQATGSYGYTF
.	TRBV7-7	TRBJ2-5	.	TGTGCTAGCAGCCGAAGGGGGAATGGAGAGACCCAGTACTTC	CASSRRGNGETQYF
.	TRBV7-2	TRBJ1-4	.	TGTGCCAGCAGAGTCCGGGCAAGCAATGAAAAACTGTTTTTT	CASRVRASNEKLFF
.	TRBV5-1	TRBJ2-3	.	TGCGCCAGCAGCTTTGGGACTAGCACAGATACGCAGTATTTT	CASSFGTSTDTQYF
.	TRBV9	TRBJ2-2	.	TGTGCCAGCAGCACTCCGACGAACACCGGGGAGCTGTTTTTT	CASSTPTNTGELFF
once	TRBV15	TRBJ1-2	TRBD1	TGTGCCACCAGCCGCGGACAGGGCCCGTATGGCTACACCTTC	CATSRGQGPYGYTF
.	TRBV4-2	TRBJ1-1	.	TGTGCCAGCAGCCAAGTCCCACAGAACACTGAAGCTTTCTTT	CASSQVPQNTEAFF
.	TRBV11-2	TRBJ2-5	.	TGTGCCAGCAGCTACACGGGGGCAGGGGAGACCCAGTACTTC	CASSYTGAGETQYF
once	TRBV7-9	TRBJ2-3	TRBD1	TGTGCCAGCAGCTTGGACAGGTTCAGCACAGATACGCAGTATTTT	CASSLDRFSTDTQYF
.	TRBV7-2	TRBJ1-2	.	TGTGCCAGCAGCCAGAGTTCGAACTATGGCTACACCTTC	CASSQSSNYGYTF
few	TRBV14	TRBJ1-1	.	TGTGCCAGCAGCCAAGATTTGTCTAGTGAAGCTTTCTTT	CASSQDLSSEAFF
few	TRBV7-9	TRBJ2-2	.	TGTGCCAGCAGCTCGCCGGGGTCGTTGGGATCCGGGGAGCTGTTTTTT	CASSSPGSLGSGELFF
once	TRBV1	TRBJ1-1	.	TGCACCAGCAGCCAAGCCCGACTGGGACAGAGGGTGACTGAAGCTTTCTTT	CTSSQARLGQRVTEAFF
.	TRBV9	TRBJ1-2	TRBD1	TGTGCCAGCAGCATTTGGACAGGATCGCATGGCTACACCTTC	CASSIWTGSHGYTF
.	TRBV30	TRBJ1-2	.	TGTGCCTGGAGTTTCCAGGGAGGATATGGCTACACCTTC	CAWSFQGGYGYTF
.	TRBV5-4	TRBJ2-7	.	TGTGCCAGCAGCTTGCAGGGATACGAGCAGTACTTC	CASSLQGYEQYF
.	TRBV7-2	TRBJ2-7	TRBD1	TGTGCCAGCAGCGGACAGGGACTTACCTACGAGCAGTACTTC	CASSGQGLTYEQYF
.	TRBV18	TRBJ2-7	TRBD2	TGTGCCAGCTCACCTTCCGGGGGGAATCCCGCCTACGAGCAGTACTTC	CASSPSGGNPAYEQYF
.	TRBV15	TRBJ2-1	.	TGTGCCACCAGCAGAGAGGGTCTAGCAGTATACAATGAGCAGTTCTTC	CATSREGLAVYNEQFF
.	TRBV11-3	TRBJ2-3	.	TGTGCCAGCAGCGTACAGGGAAAGGGGACAGATACGCAGTATTTT	CASSVQGKGTDTQYF
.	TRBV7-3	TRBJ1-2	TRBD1	TGTGCCAGCAGCTCCGGGACAGGCAACTACACCTTC	CASSSGTGNYTF
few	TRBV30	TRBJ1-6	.	TGTGCCTGGACCCGGGGGGTGGATCCACCCCTCCACTTT	CAWTRGVDPPLHF
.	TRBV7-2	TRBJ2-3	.	TGTGCCAGCAGCGCCCGGGACCGAGGCACAGATACGCAGTATTTT	CASSARDRGTDTQYF
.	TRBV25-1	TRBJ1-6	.	TGTGCCAGCAGTGAAACAAGGACTTTTAATTCACCCCTCCACTTT	CASSETRTFNSPLHF
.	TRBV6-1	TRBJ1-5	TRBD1	TGTGCCAGCAGTGAATTTACAGGGGCCCCCAATCAGCCCCAGCATTTT	CASSEFTGAPNQPQHF
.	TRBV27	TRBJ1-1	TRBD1	TGTGCCAGCAGTCGACAGGGTAACACTGAAGCTTTCTTT	CASSRQGNTEAFF
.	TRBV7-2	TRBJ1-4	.	TGTGCCAGCAGCTTCAGACCATTCGGGGCAAAACTGTTTTTT	CASSFRPFGAKLFF
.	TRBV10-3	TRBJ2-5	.	TGTGCCACGGTGCCCGGAGGGCGGCAAGAGACCCAGTACTTC	CATVPGGRQETQYF